This is a list of T cell receptor beta chains from one sample in a study of PD-1 blockade in mismatch repair-deficient tumors. This table comes from immunoSEQ multiplex PCR, and its TCRdb copy is limited to in-frame clones, with some not included. Counted here are 30,000 to 45,000 clones, 75% to 90% occurring once; the ten biggest clones make up less than 1.3%. The source material was PBMCs, sampled roughly 39 weeks after starting pembrolizumab. Receptors were obtained from an adult with mismatch repair-deficient cancer. The CDR3 runs from the conserved cysteine through the conserved F or W. A D gene is named only where the DNA matches it firmly. The size entry is marked missing in some rows and otherwise reads once, few, many or a size class.

v_call	d_call	j_call	clone_size	cdr3_aa	cdr3_nt
TRBV13	-	TRBJ2-1	-	CASSLTRGSHEQFF	TGTGCCAGCAGCTTAACACGGGGGTCGCATGAGCAGTTCTTC
TRBV4-1	-	TRBJ1-2	-	CASVGLLEASRSYGYTF	TGCGCCAGCGTTGGTCTTTTGGAGGCCAGTAGGAGCTATGGCTACACCTTC
TRBV5-4	TRBD2	TRBJ2-5	-	CASGSGTTQETQYF	TGTGCCAGCGGCTCCGGGACTACTCAAGAGACCCAGTACTTC
TRBV9	-	TRBJ2-3	few	CASSPISWTSTDTQYF	TGTGCCAGCAGCCCCATTAGCTGGACTAGCACAGATACGCAGTATTTT
TRBV9	TRBD1	TRBJ2-7	-	CASSATDRGEQYF	TGTGCCAGCAGCGCTACAGACAGGGGCGAGCAGTACTTC
TRBV1	-	TRBJ1-6	few	CTSSQDFPTGGRYSPLHF	TGCACCAGCAGCCAGGATTTCCCCACAGGGGGCCGCTATTCACCCCTCCACTTT
TRBV6-5	TRBD2	TRBJ2-7	few	CASSAGLAGYEQYF	TGTGCCAGCAGTGCGGGACTAGCGGGTTACGAGCAGTACTTC
TRBV28	-	TRBJ2-2	-	CASSLSRGLTGELFF	TGTGCCAGCAGTTTATCCAGGGGTTTAACCGGGGAGCTGTTTTTT
TRBV7-2	TRBD1	TRBJ1-2	-	CASSFQPGGAGGYTF	TGTGCCAGCAGCTTCCAACCAGGGGGCGCGGGGGGCTACACCTTC
TRBV10-3	TRBD1	TRBJ2-7	-	CAIRDRQGTYEQYF	TGTGCCATCAGAGATAGACAGGGAACCTACGAGCAGTACTTC
TRBV6-6	TRBD1	TRBJ1-2	-	CASRTGNYGYTF	TGTGCCAGCAGGACAGGGAACTATGGCTACACCTTC
TRBV4-1	-	TRBJ1-4	-	CASSSGTEVEKLFF	TGCGCCAGCAGCTCAGGAACGGAAGTGGAAAAACTGTTTTTT
TRBV20-1	-	TRBJ2-7	few	CSATLSYEQYF	TGCAGTGCTACCCTTTCCTACGAGCAGTACTTC
TRBV5-1	TRBD1	TRBJ2-7	-	CASSFIPADRATEQYF	TGCGCCAGCAGCTTTATTCCCGCAGACAGGGCCACCGAGCAGTACTTC
TRBV19	TRBD2	TRBJ2-1	-	CASETPGLAGSSYNEQFF	TGTGCCAGTGAAACCCCGGGACTAGCGGGAAGCTCCTACAATGAGCAGTTCTTC
TRBV6-1	-	TRBJ2-5	-	CASSLDRHQETQYF	TGTGCCAGCAGTCTAGACAGACATCAAGAGACCCAGTACTTC
TRBV28	TRBD1	TRBJ1-2	-	CASSTPGTGGDGYTF	TGTGCCAGCAGTACCCCCGGGACAGGGGGGGATGGCTACACCTTC
TRBV7-6	-	TRBJ2-7	-	CASSLGGNAYEQYF	TGTGCCAGCAGCTTAGGCGGGAACGCCTACGAGCAGTACTTC
TRBV7-2	TRBD2	TRBJ2-1	-	CASSLQRGLAGGISVF	TGTGCCAGCAGCTTACAACGTGGTCTAGCGGGAGGGATCTCGGTCTTC
TRBV9	-	TRBJ2-7	-	CASSVREAAGSRGEQYF	TGTGCCAGCAGCGTGAGAGAGGCGGCAGGGTCGCGCGGCGAGCAGTACTTC
TRBV4-2	TRBD2	TRBJ2-7	few	CASSHVTGTSDHEQYF	TGTGCCAGCAGCCATGTGACCGGGACTAGCGATCACGAGCAGTACTTC
TRBV23-1	TRBD1	TRBJ1-2	-	CASRRDRQGAYGYTF	TGCGCCAGCAGGAGGGATCGACAGGGGGCCTATGGCTACACCTTC
TRBV27	TRBD2	TRBJ2-1	once	CASSPTSGRGEQFF	TGTGCCAGCAGCCCGACTAGCGGGAGAGGGGAGCAGTTCTTC
TRBV6-6	-	TRBJ1-2	-	CASSYSIQAFGGYTF	TGTGCCAGCAGTTACTCGATACAGGCTTTTGGTGGCTACACCTTC
TRBV28	TRBD1	TRBJ2-7	-	CASRLGTGAYEQYF	TGTGCCAGCAGGCTGGGGACAGGGGCCTACGAGCAGTACTTC
TRBV27	-	TRBJ1-1	-	CASSPDSGRGTEAFF	TGTGCCAGCAGCCCCGATAGTGGGAGGGGGACTGAAGCTTTCTTT
TRBV11-3	-	TRBJ2-1	-	CASSLGAFSYNEQFF	TGTGCCAGCAGCTTAGGAGCCTTCTCCTACAATGAGCAGTTCTTC
TRBV7-8	TRBD2	TRBJ2-3	-	CASSPGLAGTPPWGDTQYF	TGTGCCAGCAGCCCGGGACTAGCGGGAACCCCGCCTTGGGGAGATACGCAGTATTTT
TRBV11-2	TRBD2	TRBJ2-3	-	CASSLDGGRATDTQYF	TGTGCCAGCAGCTTAGACGGCGGGAGGGCCACAGATACGCAGTATTTT
TRBV9	TRBD2	TRBJ2-7	-	CASSVLSLARPYEQYF	TGTGCCAGCAGCGTACTATCACTAGCGAGACCTTACGAGCAGTACTTC
TRBV7-2	-	TRBJ1-1	-	CASSLDGGRGKAFF	TGTGCCAGCAGCTTAGATGGCGGCCGTGGAAAAGCTTTCTTT
TRBV7-9	-	TRBJ1-3	few	CASSSTAVDTIYF	TGTGCCAGCAGCTCAACAGCAGTCGACACCATATATTTT
TRBV30	-	TRBJ2-6	-	CAGPSGANVLTF	TGCGCCGGCCCCTCTGGGGCCAACGTCCTGACTTTC
TRBV15	TRBD2	TRBJ2-7	once	CATSRVAGSYEQYF	TGTGCCACCTCACGGGTAGCGGGTTCCTACGAGCAGTACTTC
TRBV27	TRBD1	TRBJ1-4	-	CASSHRGLTNEKLFF	TGTGCCAGCAGTCACAGGGGGCTGACTAATGAAAAACTGTTTTTT
TRBV9	-	TRBJ2-7	few	CASSGTGQYEQYF	TGTGCCAGCAGTGGAACGGGACAATACGAGCAGTACTTC
TRBV10-3	TRBD2	TRBJ2-7	few	CAIGSGNGYEQYF	TGTGCCATAGGGAGCGGGAATGGGTACGAGCAGTACTTC
TRBV2	TRBD1	TRBJ1-5	-	CASSELGTGEGQPQHF	TGTGCCAGCAGTGAATTGGGGACAGGGGAGGGTCAGCCCCAGCATTTT
TRBV7-9	-	TRBJ2-2	-	CASSLTGSNTGELFF	TGTGCCAGCAGCTTGACAGGCTCGAACACCGGGGAGCTGTTTTTT
TRBV7-8	TRBD1	TRBJ1-1	-	CASSLQTRTGSTQAFF	TGTGCCAGCAGCCTCCAAACCCGGACAGGTTCTACACAAGCTTTCTTT
TRBV6-1	TRBD2	TRBJ2-1	-	CASSEAHGTSGEQFF	TGTGCCAGCAGTGAGGCCCACGGGACTAGCGGTGAGCAGTTCTTC
TRBV9	TRBD1	TRBJ1-1	-	CASSPRLGQGAPSGNTEAFF	TGTGCCAGCAGCCCCCGCTTGGGGCAGGGGGCGCCCAGTGGAAACACTGAAGCTTTCTTT
TRBV5-4	-	TRBJ2-2	-	CASSLAGVSGELFF	TGTGCCAGCAGCTTGGCGGGGGTTAGCGGGGAGCTGTTTTTT
TRBV6-6	TRBD2	TRBJ2-2	once	CASSFRTSANTGELFF	TGTGCCAGCAGTTTTAGGACTAGCGCTAACACCGGGGAGCTGTTTTTT
TRBV19	-	TRBJ2-1	once	CASRPGPGYGEQFF	TGTGCCAGTAGGCCGGGCCCAGGGTACGGTGAGCAGTTCTTC
TRBV30	-	TRBJ2-7	few	CAWSVGGEQYF	TGTGCCTGGAGTGTGGGGGGCGAGCAGTACTTC
TRBV18	TRBD2	TRBJ2-3	-	CASSPLPAGGNTDTQYF	TGTGCCAGCTCACCACTCCCAGCGGGGGGAAACACAGATACGCAGTATTTT
TRBV19	TRBD1	TRBJ1-4	-	CASSIGDRNNEKLFF	TGTGCCAGTAGTATCGGGGACAGGAATAATGAAAAACTGTTTTTT